The 15 T cell receptor beta chains below were found in one sample sequenced in a study of PD-L1 blockade in urothelial cancer. Here immunoSEQ multiplex PCR was the method, and the copy in TCRdb shows in-frame clones only, minus some. The top ten clones hold about 15% of a sample with some 50,000 clones, 87% of them seen once. Time point noted: pretreatment peripheral blood. The sequencing used PBMCs, collected around atezolizumab (anti-PD-L1) treatment. Receptor source: a woman in her fifties or sixties with urothelial cancer.

This clone was observed once. This chain links TRBV7-2 with TRBJ2-7; 10 bases align to TRBD2. There are 15 residues in the CDR3. Germline CDR1 and CDR2: SGHTA and FQGNSA. V lost 3 bases and J lost 3; bases outside the gene matches: 5. This CDR3 reads CASSFAVAGGYEQYF. The CDR3 DNA sequence: TGTGCCAGCAGCTTCGCGGTAGCGGGGGGCTACGAGCAGTACTTC.

The chain carries TRBV6-5 and TRBJ1-1; D gene unclear. Per germline, CDR1 MNHEY and CDR2 SVGAGI. V was pared by 2 bases and J by 4 bases, with 14 bases between. The CDR3 runs 15 residues. CDR3 amino acids: CASSYQEGRITEAFF. For the CDR3, the DNA is TGTGCCAGCAGTTACCAGGAGGGCAGAATCACTGAAGCTTTCTTT.

The chain uses TRBV19 and TRBJ1-2; possibly TRBD1 for D (6 bases). The V and J ends lost 7 bases and 7 bases respectively, with 22 bases between them. Germline lookup yields CDR1 LNHDA and CDR2 SQIVND (reference sequence). This CDR3 region has 15 residues. The CDR3 DNA reads TGTGCCAGTACTCCGCCCGGGGGGCAAGGAAGTGGCTACACCTTC. Its translation: CASTPPGGQGSGYTF.

The rearrangement uses TRBV7-2 and TRBJ2-7; possibly TRBD2 for D (6 bases). This CDR3 contains 13 residues. CDR1 is SGHTA, CDR2 FQGNSA, per germline. The V end was cut by 5 bases, the J end by 6 bases, with 14 bases between. CDR3 DNA sequence: TGTGCCAGCAGCCTCATTGGGGGGAGCGAGCAGTACTTC. Translation gives CASSLIGGSEQYF.

This sequence joins TRBV7-9 and TRBJ1-1, with D possibly being TRBD1 (6 bases). V gave up 4 bases and J gave up 2 bases, with 14 bases separating them. From germline, CDR1 is SEHNR and CDR2 FQNEAQ (reference sequence). The CDR3 has 15 residues. The CDR3 DNA reads TGTGCCAGCAGCTCATTTCCGGACAGCAACACTGAAGCTTTCTTT. Its translation: CASSSFPDSNTEAFF.

The chain carries TRBV7-7 and TRBJ2-2, with TRBD2 identical over 14 bases. This CDR3 has 20 amino acids. Per germline, CDR1 SSHAT and CDR2 FNYEAQ (reference sequence). The V and J ends lost 5 bases and 4 bases, in that order; junction bases with no gene match: 15. CDR3 nucleotides: TGTGCCAGCAGCCGCTCCCCCCTGACTAGCGGGAGGGCGGGCACCGGGGAGCTGTTTTTT. Translating gives CASSRSPLTSGRAGTGELFF.

This clone came up a few times. At one boundary the junction diverges from the germline segment, which might be a read error. The chain recombines TRBV6-5 with TRBJ1-3; D unresolved. This CDR3 has 14 amino acids. Germline-derived CDR1 and CDR2 are MNHEY and SVGAGI. DNA for the CDR3: TGTGCCAGCAGGTACTCCCTCTCTGGAAACACCATATATTTT. Its protein product is CASRYSLSGNTIYF.

This chain joins TRBV28 and TRBJ1-1; 7 nucleotides line up with TRBD1. The V gene's germline CDR1 is MDHEN and CDR2 SYDVKM. Trimming at V came to 5 bases and at J to 4 bases, leaving 7 bases not matched to a gene. The CDR3 totals 14 residues. CDR3 in DNA: TGTGCCAGCAGTCCCCAGACAGGGCTCACTGAAGCTTTCTTT. Amino acid sequence: CASSPQTGLTEAFF.

This sequence joins TRBV6-1 and TRBJ2-3; 11 nucleotides agree with TRBD2. Germline lookup yields CDR1 MNHNS and CDR2 SASEGT. The CDR3 is made up of 15 amino acids. Trimming took 2 bases from V and 9 from J; bases not matched to a gene: 7. Here the CDR3 reads CASSELGTSGITQYF. The CDR3 DNA reads TGTGCCAGCAGTGAACTTGGGACTAGCGGAATAACGCAGTATTTT.

This clone has just one count. The gene calls are TRBV4-3 and TRBJ1-2; D ambiguous. The CDR3 is 15 residues long. V was clipped by 5 bases and J by 6 bases, with 19 bases between them. In germline, CDR1 is LGHNA, CDR2 YSLEER. This CDR3 is CASSAHDEGDHGYTF. The CDR3, as DNA: TGCGCCAGCAGCGCTCACGACGAGGGAGACCATGGCTACACCTTC.

The V and J genes are TRBV13 and TRBJ1-3; no clear D. This CDR3 is built from 11 residues. CDR1 and CDR2 from the germline V gene are PRHDT and FYEKMQ (reference sequence). The V end was cut by 4 bases, the J end by 8 bases, with 6 bases between. CDR3 DNA: TGTGCCAGCAGCTGGGGAGACACCATATATTTT. As protein: CASSWGDTIYF. The complete variable domain, with remaining parts taken from reference TRBV13 and TRBJ1-3, reads AAGVIQSPRHLIKEKRETATLKCYPIPRHDTVYWYQQGPGQDPQFLISFYEKMQSDKGSIPDRFSAQQFSDYHSELNMSSLELGDSALYFCASSWGDTIYFGEGSWLTVV.

This chain connects TRBV7-2 to TRBJ2-3; D is perhaps TRBD2 (5 bases). The CDR3 runs to 15 residues. The germline V gene encodes CDR1 SGHTA and CDR2 FQGNSA. Trimming removed 5 bases from V and 0 bases from J, with 12 bases in between. The CDR3 nucleotides read TGTGCCAGCAGCCCTCCACTAGGTAGCACAGATACGCAGTATTTT. Translation: CASSPPLGSTDTQYF. Combining the CDR3 with reference TRBV7-2 and TRBJ2-3 gives the whole variable domain GAGVSQSPSNKVTEKGKDVELRCDPISGHTALYWYRQSLGQGLEFLIYFQGNSAPDKSGLPSDRFSAERTGGSVSTLTIQRTQQEDSAVYLCASSPPLGSTDTQYFGPGTRLTVL.

CDR3 nucleotides: TGTGCCAGCAGTGTTGTTCTGGGGACAGATAATTCACCCCTCCACTTT. Amino acid sequence: CASSVVLGTDNSPLHF. V usage is TRBV6-1 and J usage is TRBJ1-6, with 7 bases matching TRBD1. The CDR3 spans 16 residues. Germline V lookup: CDR1 MNHNS, CDR2 SASEGT. V lost 4 bases to trimming and J lost 5 bases; unmatched junction nucleotides: 8.

This sequence joins TRBV7-3 and TRBJ2-2, with D perhaps matching TRBD2 (5 bases). Trimming shortened V by 5 bases and J by 7 bases, and 11 bases separated the two germline ends. Germline CDR1 reads SGHTA; CDR2 reads FQGTGA. CDR3 length: 13 residues. The CDR3 spells CASSPGSDGELFF. CDR3 in DNA: TGTGCCAGCAGCCCGGGGTCGGACGGGGAGCTGTTTTTT.

The chain combines TRBV6-6 with TRBJ2-1, with 11 bases fitting TRBD2. Unmatched junction bases numbered 14, after V lost 6 bases and J lost 10 bases. Germline V gene lookup returns CDR1 MNHNY and CDR2 SVGAGI (reference sequence). The CDR3 is 16 amino acids. The CDR3 is CASRQPGLADLGEQFF. CDR3 coding DNA: TGTGCCAGCAGACAACCGGGACTAGCGGACCTCGGCGAGCAGTTCTTC.